What follows is one T cell receptor (beta chain) and its context. This clonotype was detected a few times. Its antigen specificity is not known. Base qualities are not recorded, but no much larger clone differs from it by a single base. The library was built by means of 5' RACE. The sample was run on a NextSeq 500. The TCR library protocol attached unique molecular identifiers to individual cDNA molecules to correct for sequencing error and PCR bias. Both TCR alpha and beta chains were sequenced, and tight co-correlation was observed between alpha and beta sequence abundances in each sample. The study's processing was this. Decombinator V4 was used to annotate the V gene, J gene and CDR3 of the TCR sequences. Expanded TCRs were defined as changing significantly between any two time points under a Poisson model with p below 0.0001. TCR abundances were normalised to the total number of TCRs sequenced in each sample and reported as counts per million. TRAV1-2 paired with TRAJ12, TRAJ20 or TRAJ33 defined MAIT TCRs, while TRAV10 paired with TRAJ18 defined iNKT TCRs. VDJdb, accessed 1 November 2021, was searched for CMV, EBV and SARS-CoV-2 annotated TCRs, excluding TCRs annotated for multiple antigens. TCRdb applied fastp at Q25 and MiXCR to the public reads, then kept only in-frame beta chains. Each record represents a unique CDR3 protein, reported with the most common genes and DNA among its rows. What appears here as the V and J calls and clone size reflects TCRdb's work, not the paper's. The sample contains more than 75,000 distinct CDR3 sequences, roughly 13% of them found a single time. The ten biggest clones cover approximately 5.7% of the sample.

A case-control design nested within a healthcare worker cohort in London, UK, was used, with weekly nasopharyngeal swab PCR tests and blood sampling performed. Healthcare workers were recruited between 23 and 31 March 2020, during the week of the UK lockdown, and were followed weekly for up to roughly 16 weeks. These data are taken from a study of early T cells in non-severe SARS-CoV-2 infection (dated by TCRdb to about 2021). Context from the whole study: Bulk RNA from unsorted whole blood was used for TCR sequencing, so alpha and beta chains could not be paired.

Paper-wide results and their limitations: VDJdb matching was skewed toward anti-spike CD8 responses, so virus-specific expansions were likely underestimated and private and CD4 specificities were missed.

Spanning cysteine to phenylalanine, the CDR3 consists of 11 amino acids. Just the 33-base CDR3 DNA is kept, in frame starting at base 1. Trimming removed 9 bases from V and 4 bases from J, leaving 9 bases between the germline ends. The germline V gene supplies CDR1 MNHEY and CDR2 SVGAGI. This clonotype originated in an adult who was a healthcare worker with PCR-confirmed SARS-CoV-2 infection or an uninfected control (not recorded which). Sequencing used whole blood. The rearrangement combines TRBV6-5 with TRBJ1-1, with no confidently assigned D gene. The DNA reads as follows: TGTGCCAGTAAGGGATTCACTGAAGCTTTCTTT. It codes for CASKGFTEAFF.